The 27 T cell receptor beta chains below all came from one sample that was sequenced in a study of cytomegalovirus exposure and HLA in healthy donors. The PCR contained 60 Vbeta and 13 Jbeta primers. Measured with immunoSEQ multiplex PCR; TCRdb has only the in-frame clones, and not every one. The sample has fewer than 200,000 clones, 76% seen once; the top ten hold 0.6% to 0.9%. The material sequenced was PBMCs. The receptors here all came from a female donor in good health and CMV-seronegative.

This clone has more than one count but fewer than ten. The V gene is TRBV7-2, the J gene TRBJ2-4, with 10 bases identical to TRBD2. Germline loops: CDR1 SGHTA, CDR2 FQGNSA. J lost 6 bases, V lost 5 bases, and 4 bases had no gene match. This CDR3 is 14 amino acids long. The CDR3 DNA reads as TGTGCCAGCAGCCCGAGCGGGAGGGGAAACATTCAGTACTTC. Translated, it gives CASSPSGRGNIQYF.

This chain links TRBV10-3 with TRBJ2-7, with 10 positions matching TRBD1. The CDR3 loop spans 14 amino acids. Germline V gives CDR1 ENHRY, CDR2 SYGVKD. Trimming cost V 9 bases and J 4 bases; bases outside gene matches: 9. For the CDR3, the DNA is TGTGCCATTCGACGACAGGGGGCCCAATACGAGCAGTACTTC. Translating it yields CAIRRQGAQYEQYF.

The chain recombines TRBV28 with TRBJ1-4; unclear D gene. CDR3 length: 14 residues. Trimming stripped 2 bases from V and 5 bases from J, with 9 bases between. Looked up from germline, CDR1 is MDHEN and CDR2 is SYDVKM. The CDR3 protein is CASSLPRKNEKLFF. As DNA, the CDR3 is TGTGCCAGCAGTTTACCCAGGAAGAATGAAAAACTGTTTTTT.

The chain employs TRBV9 and TRBJ1-1; 10 bases are a match to TRBD1. CDR3 length equals 15 residues. The V gene's germline CDR1 is SGDLS and CDR2 YYNGEE. Trimming took 4 bases from V and 5 from J; bases not matched to a gene: 8. The CDR3 nucleotides read TGTGCCAGCAGCCCCCCGGGACAGGGGAGGACTGAAGCTTTCTTT. It encodes CASSPPGQGRTEAFF.

This clone came up once. This chain links TRBV2 with TRBJ2-1; D is unclear. The germline V gene encodes CDR1 SNHLY and CDR2 FYNNEI. Trimming stripped 8 bases from V and 4 bases from J, with 6 bases between. This CDR3 has 11 residues. The DNA for the CDR3 is TGTGCCAGCTCCGAGTACAATGAGCAGTTCTTC. Translating gives CASSEYNEQFF.

The chain joins TRBV28 to TRBJ1-1; 7 bases are shared with TRBD1. In germline, CDR1 is MDHEN, CDR2 SYDVKM. V shed 2 bases and J 9 bases; nucleotides not matched to a gene: 15. The CDR3 covers 16 residues. The CDR3 sequence: CASSLESPGQKSKAFF. In DNA, the CDR3 is TGTGCCAGCAGTTTAGAATCCCCGGGACAGAAGTCAAAAGCTTTCTTT.

This rearrangement joins TRBV18 to TRBJ1-3; perhaps TRBD1 as D (6 bases). This CDR3 region has 15 residues. Germline assignment: CDR1 KGHSH and CDR2 LQKENI. V lost 3 bases to trimming and J lost 2 bases, with 11 bases between them. The CDR3 DNA is TGTGCCAGCTCACCCGTGGCAGGGGCTGGAAACACCATATATTTT. Encoded protein: CASSPVAGAGNTIYF.

This chain links TRBV21-1 with TRBJ2-3; the table's D gene call, TRBD1, was not cross checked with the DNA. TRBV21-1 is flagged as a pseudogene. The CDR3 extends over 14 amino acids. The CDR3 here is CASILGLSTDTQYF. CDR3 sequence (DNA): TGTGCCAGCATCCTGGGGCTGAGCACAGATACGCAGTATTTT.

CDR3 nucleotides: TGTGCCAGCTCAGGTGCCCAGGGGGTCTCCTACGAGCAGTACTTC. Translated: CASSGAQGVSYEQYF. This rearrangement joins TRBV18 to TRBJ2-7; TRBD1 matches at 7 bases. Germline CDR1 reads KGHSH; CDR2 reads LQKENI. The CDR3 is 15 amino acids. V lost 5 bases, J lost 0 bases, and 7 bases stayed unmatched. Together with reference TRBV18 and TRBJ2-7, the CDR3 gives the full variable domain: NAGVMQNPRHLVRRRGQEARLRCSPMKGHSHVYWYRQLPEEGLKFMVYLQKENIIDESGMPKERFSAEFPKEGPSILRIQQVVRGDSAAYFCASSGAQGVSYEQYFGPGTRLTVT.

V is TRBV4-1 and J is TRBJ2-2, with D uncertain. This CDR3 is built from 14 residues. Trimming pared 1 base from V and 0 bases from J, leaving 3 bases between. Germline V gene data show CDR1 as MGHRA and CDR2 as YSYEKL. The CDR3 region has the DNA TGCGCCAGCAGCCAAGCAACGAACACCGGGGAGCTGTTTTTT. It specifies CASSQATNTGELFF.

The genes are TRBV25-1 and TRBJ2-1, with TRBD2 identical over 8 bases. There are 17 residues in the CDR3. The ends lost 5 bases at V and 0 bases at J; junction bases unmatched: 9. Germline V gene lookup returns CDR1 MGHDK and CDR2 SYGVNS. CDR3 in amino acids: CASSTPVSGISYNEQFF. The CDR3 DNA sequence: TGTGCCAGCAGTACACCCGTTAGCGGGATCTCCTACAATGAGCAGTTCTTC. Using reference TRBV25-1 and TRBJ2-1 for the parts outside the CDR3, the full variable domain is EADIYQTPRYLVIGTGKKITLECSQTMGHDKMYWYQQDPGMELHLIHYSYGVNSTEKGDLSSESTVSRIRTEHFPLTLESARPSHTSQYLCASSTPVSGISYNEQFFGPGTRLTVL.

The chain recombines TRBV4-3 with TRBJ1-4, with D perhaps matching TRBD1 (6 bases). V was clipped by 0 bases and J by 8 bases, with 13 bases between them. CDR3 length: 15 amino acids. Germline CDR1 LGHNA, CDR2 YSLEER. The CDR3 sequence: CASSQEGGGQEKLFF. The CDR3 coding sequence is TGCGCCAGCAGCCAAGAGGGCGGGGGCCAGGAAAAACTGTTTTTT.

The chain links TRBV5-1 to TRBJ2-7; tentative D call: TRBD1 (6 bases). Trimming left V 4 bases short and J 1 base short, with 9 bases between. CDR3 length equals 13 residues. Germline V gene data show CDR1 as SGHRS and CDR2 as YFSETQ. CDR3 in amino acids: CASSSTGSYEQYF. The CDR3 DNA is TGCGCCAGCAGCAGTACAGGGTCCTACGAGCAGTACTTC.

This clone has only a few counts. The chain is built from TRBV7-9 and TRBJ1-2, with D maybe TRBD1 (6 bases). The CDR3 contains 14 residues. V gave up 5 bases and J gave up 5 bases, with 15 bases separating them. Germline V gene sequence: CDR1 SEHNR, CDR2 FQNEAQ (reference sequence). The CDR3 DNA follows: TGTGCCAGCAGCCAAGGACAGCTCTCTTATGGCTACACCTTC. Encoded protein: CASSQGQLSYGYTF.

This clone was counted between two and nine times. The chain employs TRBV28 and TRBJ1-4, with D possibly being TRBD1 (6 bases). CDR1 is MDHEN and CDR2 is SYDVKM in the germline V gene. With 8 bases removed from V and 10 bases from J, the gap between germline ends came to 29 bases. This CDR3 is built from 17 residues. This chain's CDR3 is CASGVPFFRRGGGKLFF. The CDR3 bases are TGTGCCAGCGGAGTGCCCTTCTTCAGAAGAGGGGGTGGAAAACTGTTTTTT.

A single count supports this clone. Other nucleotide sequences in the sample specify the same CDR3. The CDR3 DNA is TGTGCCAGCAGCTCCCAGGGGAACACTGAAGCTTTCTTT. Translating gives CASSSQGNTEAFF. J is TRBJ1-1 and V is TRBV7-3, with D possibly TRBD1 on 5 matching bases. Germline CDR1 SGHTA, CDR2 FQGTGA. The CDR3 is 13 residues long. Deletions cut 4 bases from V and 1 base from J, with 7 bases between.

The rearrangement joins TRBV10-3 to TRBJ1-1, with 9 bases that match TRBD1. The CDR3 sequence is 14 residues long. CDR1 is ENHRY and CDR2 is SYGVKD in the germline V gene. V lost 5 bases to trimming and J lost 3 bases; unmatched junction nucleotides: 4. The CDR3 nucleotides are TGTGCCATCAGTTTACAGGGGGCCGACACTGAAGCTTTCTTT. Translating gives CAISLQGADTEAFF.

The table lists this clone with a count of one. V and J are TRBV7-2 and TRBJ2-3; D might be TRBD2 (6 bases). In germline, CDR1 is SGHTA, CDR2 FQGNSA. Trimming removed 7 bases at V and 6 bases at J, with 17 bases between. This CDR3 has 14 residues. CDR3: CASTPGVAQDTQYF. For the CDR3, the DNA is TGTGCCAGCACCCCGGGGGTCGCACAGGATACGCAGTATTTT.

The rearrangement uses TRBV5-1 and TRBJ1-1; possible D gene TRBD1, 5 bases. The CDR3 contains 13 residues. Looked up from germline, CDR1 is SGHRS and CDR2 is YFSETQ. The germline V and J ends were trimmed by 0 bases and 5 bases, with 8 bases remaining between them. In DNA, the CDR3 is TGCGCCAGCAGCTTGGGAAAGGGGACTGAAGCTTTCTTT. Translated, it gives CASSLGKGTEAFF.

This clone was observed once. The J gene is TRBJ2-2, the V gene TRBV11-3, with D hard to call. With 2 bases removed from V and 4 bases from J, the gap between germline ends came to 8 bases. CDR1 is SGHNT and CDR2 is YENEEA in the germline V gene. This CDR3 has 14 residues. CDR3 loop: CASSLTSITGELFF. In DNA, the CDR3 is TGTGCCAGCAGCTTAACGAGTATCACCGGGGAGCTGTTTTTT.

Regarding this clone: This specimen includes other DNA sequences encoding the same CDR3. In nucleotides, the CDR3 is TGCGCCAGCAGCCTACAAGAGACCCAGTACTTC. It codes for CASSLQETQYF. The chain joins TRBV5-1 to TRBJ2-5; unclear D gene. The germline gives CDR1 SGHRS, CDR2 YFSETQ. Trimming left V 4 bases short and J 2 bases short, with 3 bases between. The CDR3 loop spans 11 amino acids. Full variable domain (remainder filled in from reference TRBV5-1 and TRBJ2-5): KAGVTQTPRYLIKTRGQQVTLSCSPISGHRSVSWYQQTPGQGLQFLFEYFSETQRNKGNFPGRFSGRQFSNSRSEMNVSTLELGDSALYLCASSLQETQYFGPGTRLLVL.

CDR3 loop: CASSYSRTLNTGELFF. CDR3 nucleotides: TGTGCCAGCAGTTACTCCCGCACTTTGAACACCGGGGAGCTGTTTTTT. The chain uses TRBV6-5 and TRBJ2-2; D not certain. The germline V gene encodes CDR1 MNHEY and CDR2 SVGAGI. V was pared by 0 bases and J by 1 base, with 9 bases between. CDR3 length equals 16 residues.

This clone was observed a single time. The rearrangement joins TRBV7-2 to TRBJ2-5; D remains ambiguous. Trimming removed 5 bases from V and 2 bases from J, with 9 bases in between. This CDR3 is built from 13 residues. Germline CDR1 reads SGHTA; CDR2 reads FQGNSA. CDR3 sequence (DNA): TGTGCCAGCAGCCCCCGCGATCAAGAGACCCAGTACTTC. This translates into CASSPRDQETQYF.

The J gene is TRBJ2-2, the V gene TRBV9; TRBD2 matches 8 bases. The germline V gene encodes CDR1 SGDLS and CDR2 YYNGEE. The length of the CDR3 is 14 residues. V gave up 0 bases and J gave up 5 bases; unmatched junction bases: 0. The CDR3 here is CASSVGLATGELFF. Written as DNA, the CDR3 is TGTGCCAGCAGCGTAGGACTAGCGACCGGGGAGCTGTTTTTT.

J is TRBJ1-1 and V is TRBV4-1; no clear D gene. V was cut by 1 base and J by 10 bases, with 13 bases left in between. This CDR3 comprises 13 residues. Germline V gene lookup returns CDR1 MGHRA and CDR2 YSYEKL. The CDR3 loop reads CASSQAERERAFF. DNA for the CDR3: TGCGCCAGCAGCCAAGCCGAGAGGGAACGAGCTTTCTTT.

V is TRBV7-9 and J is TRBJ1-6, with D tentatively TRBD1 (6 bases). The CDR3 loop spans 15 amino acids. With 6 bases removed from V and 7 bases from J, the gap between germline ends came to 16 bases. Germline V gene sequence: CDR1 SEHNR, CDR2 FQNEAQ (reference sequence). As DNA, the CDR3 is TGTGCCAGCAGAACCGGGGCAGGGGAAAATTCACCCCTCCACTTT. Translating gives CASRTGAGENSPLHF.

CDR3 amino acids: CAWSGPQRGQETQYF. CDR3 bases: TGTGCCTGGAGTGGCCCCCAGCGGGGGCAAGAGACCCAGTACTTC. This chain connects TRBV30 to TRBJ2-5; 8 bases are a match to TRBD2. After removal of 1 base from V and 2 bases from J, the junction contained 6 bases not matched to a gene. The germline gives CDR1 GTSNPN, CDR2 SVGIG (reference sequence). This CDR3 has 15 residues. Filled out from reference TRBV30 and TRBJ2-5, the complete variable domain reads SQTIHQWPATLVQPVGSPLSLECTVEGTSNPNLYWYRQAAGRGLQLLFYSVGIGQISSEVPQNLSASRPQDRQFILSSKKLLLSDSGFYLCAWSGPQRGQETQYFGPGTRLLVL.